One and the same sample provided the 15 T cell receptor beta chains below, sequenced in a study of cytomegalovirus exposure and HLA in healthy donors. The PCR ran on 60 Vbeta and 13 Jbeta primers. Clones were sequenced by immunoSEQ multiplex PCR, and TCRdb holds only the in-frame ones, with some missing. The sample lists over 90,000 clones; under 85% were seen once. The sample consisted of PBMCs. These receptors came from a man aged 45-60 years in good health and CMV-seropositive.

The chain uses TRBV2 and TRBJ2-7; D remains unclear. Germline CDR1 reads SNHLY; CDR2 reads FYNNEI. Trimming cost V 3 bases and J 4 bases, with 7 bases left between them. The CDR3 is 12 amino acids. As DNA, the CDR3 is TGTGCCAGCAGTGAGGCGACTTACGAGCAGTACTTC. This sequence encodes CASSEATYEQYF.

This chain joins TRBV2 and TRBJ2-2; D unresolved. The CDR3 runs 15 residues. Trimming pared 3 bases from V and 0 bases from J, leaving 8 bases between. Germline V gene sequence: CDR1 SNHLY, CDR2 FYNNEI. The DNA of the CDR3 is TGTGCCAGCAGTGAGGGCCAGTCGAACACCGGGGAGCTGTTTTTT. It yields the protein CASSEGQSNTGELFF.

In its sample, this clone was seen a few times. The V call is TRBV4-1, the J call TRBJ1-1; TRBD1 might be the D (6 bases). Per the germline V gene, CDR1 is MGHRA and CDR2 is YSYEKL. The CDR3 loop spans 16 amino acids. V lost 4 bases and J 3 bases, leaving 18 bases between the germline ends. The CDR3 loop is CASSPDTGNLYTEAFF. The CDR3 DNA sequence: TGCGCCAGCAGCCCAGATACAGGGAATTTGTACACTGAAGCTTTCTTT.

This clone was counted a few times. The chain couples TRBV6-5 to TRBJ1-2, with 12 bases fitting TRBD1. CDR3 size: 16 residues. Losses at the gene ends were 2 bases for V and 4 bases for J; bases not matched to a gene: 5. CDR1 is MNHEY and CDR2 is SVGAGI in the germline V gene. Here the CDR3 reads CASSYRRDRGLYGYTF. CDR3 coding DNA: TGTGCCAGCAGTTACAGGCGGGACAGGGGGCTCTATGGCTACACCTTC.

The V gene is TRBV5-1, the J gene TRBJ2-5, with TRBD2 matching over 11 bases. CDR3 length: 15 amino acids. CDR1 and CDR2 (germline): SGHRS, YFSETQ. The trim removed 4 bases at V and 2 bases at J, leaving 4 bases unmatched. The DNA for the CDR3 is TGCGCCAGCAGCGCGGGACTAGCGGATCAAGAGACCCAGTACTTC. Its protein is CASSAGLADQETQYF. The whole variable domain, filled in from reference TRBV5-1 and TRBJ2-5, reads KAGVTQTPRYLIKTRGQQVTLSCSPISGHRSVSWYQQTPGQGLQFLFEYFSETQRNKGNFPGRFSGRQFSNSRSEMNVSTLELGDSALYLCASSAGLADQETQYFGPGTRLLVL.

As to this clone: At the DNA level, this CDR3 is encoded by other sequences in the same sample as well. The rearrangement links TRBV28 to TRBJ2-7; D remains unclear. CDR3 length equals 12 residues. V lost 2 bases to trimming and J lost 3 bases, with 5 bases between them. Germline CDR1 and CDR2: MDHEN and SYDVKM. The DNA for the CDR3 is TGTGCCAGCAGTTTAACCAGCTACGAGCAGTACTTC. Translating gives CASSLTSYEQYF. Using reference TRBV28 and TRBJ2-7 for the parts outside the CDR3, the full variable domain is DVKVTQSSRYLVKRTGEKVFLECVQDMDHENMFWYRQDPGLGLRLIYFSYDVKMKEKGDIPEGYSVSREKKERFSLILESASTNQTSMYLCASSLTSYEQYFGPGTRLTVT.

This chain joins TRBV28 and TRBJ2-4, with TRBD2 matching 10 bases. Germline V lookup: CDR1 MDHEN, CDR2 SYDVKM. The J segment lost 4 bases and the V segment lost 3 bases, leaving 9 bases of the junction unmatched. The CDR3 sequence is 17 residues long. CDR3 nucleotides: TGTGCCAGCAGTTTCTGGACTAGCGGAGCCGATAAAAACATTCAGTACTTC. Its translation: CASSFWTSGADKNIQYF.

The chain combines TRBV27 with TRBJ1-4; 9 bases match TRBD1. V lost 5 bases, J lost 8 bases, and 9 bases stayed unmatched. CDR1 is MNHEY and CDR2 is SMNVEV in the germline V gene (reference sequence). This CDR3 spans 15 amino acids. The CDR3 DNA sequence: TGTGCCAGCAGTCCCCGGGACAGGGCTTGGGAAAAACTGTTTTTT. Amino acids: CASSPRDRAWEKLFF.

The chain carries TRBV6-1 and TRBJ2-2, with D possibly matching TRBD2 (6 bases). This CDR3 is 16 amino acids long. Trimming took off 1 base at V and 4 bases at J, with 13 bases between the two ends. Per germline, CDR1 MNHNS and CDR2 SASEGT. The CDR3 sequence is CASSEEPGASTGELFF. CDR3 DNA sequence: TGTGCCAGCAGTGAAGAACCGGGAGCTTCCACCGGGGAGCTGTTTTTT.

The chain is built from TRBV7-6 and TRBJ2-5; 11 bases are shared with TRBD2. The CDR3 is 16 residues long. Per the germline V gene, CDR1 is SGHVS and CDR2 is FNYEAQ. The V and J ends lost 2 bases and 4 bases, in that order; junction bases with no gene match: 6. The CDR3 DNA reads TGTGCCAGCAGCTTACTAGCGGGAGGACAGGCAGAGACCCAGTACTTC. It is translated as CASSLLAGGQAETQYF.

This clone was found once. The chain recombines TRBV15 with TRBJ2-5; 7 bases match TRBD2. V trimming: 1 base; J trimming: 2 bases; junction bases outside the gene matches: 4. The CDR3 consists of 15 residues. Looked up from germline, CDR1 is LNHNV and CDR2 is YYDKDF (reference sequence). Written as DNA, the CDR3 is TGTGCCACCAGCAGAGTCCTAGCGGTACAAGAGACCCAGTACTTC. Translation gives CATSRVLAVQETQYF.

This chain joins TRBV2 and TRBJ1-4, with 7 bases identical to TRBD1. The length of the CDR3 is 16 residues. Germline CDR1 SNHLY, CDR2 FYNNEI. The junction had 11 bases not matched to a gene; V was cut back by 4 bases and J by 6 bases. CDR3 region: CASSGQGNRAYEKLFF. Written as DNA, the CDR3 is TGTGCCAGCAGTGGACAGGGTAACAGAGCGTATGAAAAACTGTTTTTT. Full variable domain (rest looked up from reference TRBV2 and TRBJ1-4): EPEVTQTPSHQVTQMGQEVILRCVPISNHLYFYWYRQILGQKVEFLVSFYNNEISEKSEIFDDQFSVERPDGSNFTLKIRSTKLEDSAMYFCASSGQGNRAYEKLFFGSGTQLSVL.

The chain combines TRBV10-3 with TRBJ2-5, with a weak D call TRBD2 (6 bases). The J call may be faulty, since TRBJ2-7 better matches the DNA end. The CDR3 consists of 16 residues. Germline loops: CDR1 ENHRY, CDR2 SYGVKD. The CDR3 sequence: CAISGPPLKLASEQYF. In DNA, the CDR3 is TGTGCCATCAGTGGGCCCCCACTAAAACTAGCATCCGAGCAGTACTTC.

The chain recombines TRBV6-1 with TRBJ1-6; 7 bases fit TRBD1. V shed 4 bases and J 13 bases; nucleotides not matched to a gene: 16. Germline CDR1 reads MNHNS; CDR2 reads SASEGT. The CDR3 has 16 amino acids. CDR3 nucleotides: TGTGCCAGCAGTGGGAGGACAGGACCACCACTTTCGCCCCTCCACTTT. It specifies CASSGRTGPPLSPLHF.

The rearrangement joins TRBV11-1 to TRBJ2-7; possible D gene TRBD1, 5 bases. The CDR3 totals 13 residues. The V end lost 5 bases, the J end lost 6 bases, and 14 bases lay between the germline ends. Germline CDR1 SGHAT, CDR2 FQDESV (reference sequence). Written as DNA, the CDR3 is TGTGCCAGCAGCCTAGAATTGGGGCTCGAGCAGTACTTC. This encodes CASSLELGLEQYF.